This record covers a single TCR beta chain. This sample is drawn from a study of blood T cell repertoires in COVID-19. Across the study: Samples taken during acute and convalescent COVID-19 were collected in the United States, Italy and Spain. The cDNA or gDNA used as material had been derived from T cells, B-cell-depleted T cells, or PBMCs.

Study processing details: Amplified reference gene primers provided the basis for estimating nucleated cell counts. Assay used: immunoSEQ multiplex PCR; TCRdb lists only in-frame clones, some missing. From that table come the V and J calls and clone size; the DNA was used to work out D and trimming. Among more than 85,000 clones, around 76% were seen once, and the ten largest hold about 18%. Germline assignment: CDR1 SGHDT and CDR2 YYEEEE. Trimming took 2 bases from V and 1 from J, leaving 6 bases between them. The length of the CDR3 is 13 residues. Sequencing was carried out using peripheral blood. The TCR originated in a man older than 75 with acute or convalescent COVID-19. The genes are TRBV5-6 and TRBJ1-1; TRBD1 is a possible D gene (5 bases). The CDR3 sequence is CASSFGQNTEAFF. CDR3 coding DNA: TGTGCCAGCAGCTTCGGACAGAACACTGAAGCTTTCTTT.